This T cell receptor beta chain was identified during a study of T cell responses to AZD1222 COVID-19 vaccine. Profiled with immunoSEQ multiplex PCR; TCRdb holds only in-frame clones, not every one. Among around 170,000 clones, about nine tenths were seen once, and the ten largest hold approximately 1.5%. General study results and limits: With two AZD1222 doses given, Spike-specific TCR breadth and depth both rose. Targets within unmutated variant regions were reportedly found for nearly half of spike-specific TCRs. White British donors predominated, females outnumbered males, and clonal diversity was possibly underestimated.

As to this clone: Its antigen is currently unknown.

This sample comprised peripheral blood, obtained on day 0 of AZD1222 vaccination. The origin of this receptor is an adult in good health.

The CDR3 nucleotides read TGTGCCAGTAGTATAGAACAGGGTATTGGAGCCCAGCATTTT. The encoded protein is CASSIEQGIGAQHF. The rearrangement links TRBV19 to TRBJ1-5; D is possibly TRBD1 (6 bases). Trimming shortened V by 0 bases and J by 11 bases, and 14 bases separated the two germline ends. This CDR3 region has 14 residues. Germline V lookup: CDR1 LNHDA, CDR2 SQIVND (reference sequence). The full variable domain, rest sourced from reference TRBV19 and TRBJ1-5, is DGGITQSPKYLFRKEGQNVTLSCEQNLNHDAMYWYRQDPGQGLRLIYYSQIVNDFQKGDIAEGYSVSREKKESFPLTVTSAQKNPTAFYLCASSIEQGIGAQHFGDGTRLSIL.